These 5 T cell receptor beta chains came from one sample sequenced in a study of identical twins. One entry per CDR3 protein, called by TCRdb with MiXCR from the 5' RACE reads. The sample carries around 450,000 distinct CDR3 sequences, 12% to 15% recorded once. The sample also formed part of further work on yellow fever vaccine responses in identical twins.

The sequencing input was CD4+ T cells sorted from blood. All receptors come from a woman younger than 30 in good health.

The table lists this clonotype with a count of one. The chain couples TRBV2 to TRBJ2-6; a weak D match, TRBD1 (6 bases). The CDR3 covers 15 residues. The germline gives CDR1 SNHLY, CDR2 FYNNEI. V was cut by 11 bases and J by 3 bases, with 17 bases left in between. The DNA for the CDR3 is TGTGCCTCAACGACAGGCCTTATTGGGGCCAACGTCCTGACTTTC. As protein: CASTTGLIGANVLTF.

This clonotype was seen only a few times. The chain recombines TRBV24-1 with TRBJ2-7; 11 bases match TRBD2. J gave up 3 bases and V 9 bases, and 3 bases lay outside the gene matches. The CDR3 has 13 amino acids. In germline, CDR1 is KGHDR, CDR2 SFDVKD. In DNA form, the CDR3 reads TGTGCCACCGGCGGGACTAGCGGCTACGAGCAGTACTTC. As protein: CATGGTSGYEQYF.

This rearrangement joins TRBV2 to TRBJ1-1, with D hard to call. The CDR3 is 14 residues long. The germline V gene encodes CDR1 SNHLY and CDR2 FYNNEI. Trimming shortened V by 6 bases and J by 7 bases, and 18 bases separated the two germline ends. The CDR3 here is CASRGFKSTSEAFF. The CDR3 DNA reads TGTGCCAGCAGGGGATTTAAGAGCACGAGTGAAGCTTTCTTT.

This clonotype was detected a few times. The chain uses TRBV10-3 and TRBJ2-3; unclear D gene. Trimming took 10 bases from V and 0 from J, leaving 14 bases between them. The germline CDR1 and CDR2 sequences are ENHRY and SYGVKD. The CDR3 has 14 amino acids. The CDR3 sequence is CATLTHASTDTQYF. In DNA, the CDR3 is TGTGCCACCCTCACTCATGCTAGCACAGATACGCAGTATTTT.

The J gene is TRBJ2-7, the V gene TRBV12-3 or TRBV12-4, with TRBD1 identical over 7 bases. V gave up 6 bases and J gave up 3 bases; unmatched junction bases: 8. The CDR3 is made up of 14 amino acids. The CDR3 region has the DNA TGTGCCAGCAGGGCAGGGGGTTCCCTCTACGAGCAGTACTTC. Its translation is CASRAGGSLYEQYF.